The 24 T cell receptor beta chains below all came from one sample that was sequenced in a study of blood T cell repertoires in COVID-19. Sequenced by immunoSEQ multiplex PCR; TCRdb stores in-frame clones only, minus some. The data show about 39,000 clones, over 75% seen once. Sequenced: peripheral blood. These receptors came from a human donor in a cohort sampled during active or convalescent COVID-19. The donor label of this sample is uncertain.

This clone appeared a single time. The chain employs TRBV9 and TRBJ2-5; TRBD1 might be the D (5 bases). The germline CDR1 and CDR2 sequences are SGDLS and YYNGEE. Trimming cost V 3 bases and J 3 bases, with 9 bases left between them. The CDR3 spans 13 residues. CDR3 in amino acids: CASSGGEEETQYF. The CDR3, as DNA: TGTGCCAGCAGCGGGGGCGAGGAAGAGACCCAGTACTTC.

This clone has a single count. The CDR3 reads CASSEALTMQGLLNQPQHF. DNA of the CDR3: TGTGCCAGCAGTGAAGCGTTGACTATGCAGGGGCTCCTCAATCAGCCCCAGCATTTT. V and J are TRBV6-1 and TRBJ1-5, with TRBD1 as a possible D gene (6 bases). CDR3 size: 19 residues. The germline V and J ends were trimmed by 0 bases and 3 bases, with 21 bases remaining between them. Germline V gene data show CDR1 as MNHNS and CDR2 as SASEGT.

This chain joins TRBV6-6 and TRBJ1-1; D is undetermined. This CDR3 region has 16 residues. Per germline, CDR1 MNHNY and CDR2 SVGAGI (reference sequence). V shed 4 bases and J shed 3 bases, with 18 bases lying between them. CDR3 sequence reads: CASSSAVIWLDTEAFF. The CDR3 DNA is TGTGCCAGCAGTTCTGCTGTAATTTGGCTGGACACTGAAGCTTTCTTT.

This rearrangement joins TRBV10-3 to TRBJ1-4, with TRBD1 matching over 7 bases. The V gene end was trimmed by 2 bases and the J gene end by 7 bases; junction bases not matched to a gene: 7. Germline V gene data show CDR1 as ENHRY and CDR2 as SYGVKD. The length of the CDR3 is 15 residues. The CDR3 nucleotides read TGTGCCATCAGTGAGCGCGGACAGGTCGGTGAAAAACTGTTTTTT. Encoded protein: CAISERGQVGEKLFF.

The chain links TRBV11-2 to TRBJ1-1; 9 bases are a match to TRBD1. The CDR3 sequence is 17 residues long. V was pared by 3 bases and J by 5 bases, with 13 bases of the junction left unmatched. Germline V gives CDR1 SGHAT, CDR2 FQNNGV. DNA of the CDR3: TGTGCCAGCAGCTTTTCCGGGACAGGGAACTTTGCAACTGAAGCTTTCTTT. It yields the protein CASSFSGTGNFATEAFF.

CDR3 loop: CASSFLSFNGYTF. CDR3 DNA sequence: TGTGCCAGCAGTTTCCTCTCGTTTAATGGCTACACCTTC. The rearrangement joins TRBV28 to TRBJ1-2; D gene ambiguous. V was shortened by 3 bases and J by 6 bases, with 11 bases between the two germline ends. CDR1 and CDR2 from the germline V gene are MDHEN and SYDVKM. The CDR3 sequence is 13 residues long.

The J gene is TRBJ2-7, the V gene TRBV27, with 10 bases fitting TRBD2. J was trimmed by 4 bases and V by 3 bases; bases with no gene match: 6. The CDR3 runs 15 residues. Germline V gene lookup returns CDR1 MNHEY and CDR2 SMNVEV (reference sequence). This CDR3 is CASSLVAGGGYEQYF. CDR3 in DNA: TGTGCCAGCAGTTTGGTAGCGGGAGGAGGTTACGAGCAGTACTTC.

The CDR3 bases are TGTGCCAGCAGCCAAGGGGCGGGCCCGCGAGATACGCAGTATTTT. Amino acid sequence: CASSQGAGPRDTQYF. The J gene is TRBJ2-3, the V gene TRBV4-2, with a weak D call TRBD2 (5 bases). Trimming took off 1 base at V and 5 bases at J, with 13 bases between the two ends. The CDR3 extends over 15 amino acids. The germline V gene has CDR1 LGHNA and CDR2 YNFKEQ.

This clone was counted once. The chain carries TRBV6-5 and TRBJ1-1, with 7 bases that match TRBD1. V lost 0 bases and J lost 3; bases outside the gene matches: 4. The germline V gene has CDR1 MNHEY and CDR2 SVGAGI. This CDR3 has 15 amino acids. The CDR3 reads CASSYSTTGDTEAFF. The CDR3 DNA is TGTGCCAGCAGTTACTCGACTACAGGGGACACTGAAGCTTTCTTT.

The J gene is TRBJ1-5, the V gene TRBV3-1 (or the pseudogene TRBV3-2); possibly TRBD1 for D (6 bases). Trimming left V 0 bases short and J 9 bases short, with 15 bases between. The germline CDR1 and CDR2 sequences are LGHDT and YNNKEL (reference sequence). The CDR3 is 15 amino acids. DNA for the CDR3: TGTGCCAGCAGCCAAGACCCAGGGCAGGGGCGGCCCCAGCATTTT. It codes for CASSQDPGQGRPQHF.

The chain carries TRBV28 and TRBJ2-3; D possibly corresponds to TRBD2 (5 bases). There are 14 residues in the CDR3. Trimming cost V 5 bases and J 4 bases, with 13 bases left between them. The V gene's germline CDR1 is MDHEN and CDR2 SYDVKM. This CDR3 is CASSGLPGADTQYF. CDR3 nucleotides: TGTGCCAGCAGTGGACTTCCCGGAGCAGATACGCAGTATTTT.

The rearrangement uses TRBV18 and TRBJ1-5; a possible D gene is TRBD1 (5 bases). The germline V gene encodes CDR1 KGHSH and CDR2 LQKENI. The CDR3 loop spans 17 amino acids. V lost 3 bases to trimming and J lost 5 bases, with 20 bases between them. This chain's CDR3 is CASSPARAWGVYQPQHF. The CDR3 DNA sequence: TGTGCCAGCTCACCGGCCAGGGCCTGGGGGGTGTATCAGCCCCAGCATTTT.

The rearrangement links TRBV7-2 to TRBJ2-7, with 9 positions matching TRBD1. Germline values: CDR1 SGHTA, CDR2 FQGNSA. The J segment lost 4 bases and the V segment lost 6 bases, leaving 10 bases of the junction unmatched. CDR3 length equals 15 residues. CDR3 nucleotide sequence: TGTGCCAGCAGGGCTACGGGACAGGGATTTTACGAGCAGTACTTC. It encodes CASRATGQGFYEQYF. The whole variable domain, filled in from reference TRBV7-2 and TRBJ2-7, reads GAGVSQSPSNKVTEKGKDVELRCDPISGHTALYWYRQSLGQGLEFLIYFQGNSAPDKSGLPSDRFSAERTGGSVSTLTIQRTQQEDSAVYLCASRATGQGFYEQYFGPGTRLTVT.

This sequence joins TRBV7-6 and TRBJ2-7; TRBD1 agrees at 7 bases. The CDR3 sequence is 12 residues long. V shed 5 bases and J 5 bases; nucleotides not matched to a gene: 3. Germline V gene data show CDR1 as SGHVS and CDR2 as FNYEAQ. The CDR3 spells CASSPTGNEQYF. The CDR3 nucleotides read TGTGCCAGCAGCCCGACAGGGAACGAGCAGTACTTC. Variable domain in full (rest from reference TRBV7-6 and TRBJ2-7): GAGVSQSPRYKVTKRGQDVALRCDPISGHVSLYWYRQALGQGPEFLTYFNYEAQQDKSGLPNDRFSAERPEGSISTLTIQRTEQRDSAMYRCASSPTGNEQYFGPGTRLTVT.

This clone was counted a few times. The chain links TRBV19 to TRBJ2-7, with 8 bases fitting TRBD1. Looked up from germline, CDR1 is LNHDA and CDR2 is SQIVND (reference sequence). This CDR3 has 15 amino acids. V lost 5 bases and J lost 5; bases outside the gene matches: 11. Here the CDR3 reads CASSPERTGSDEQYF. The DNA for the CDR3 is TGTGCCAGTAGTCCAGAAAGGACAGGGAGCGACGAGCAGTACTTC.

CDR3 in DNA: TGTGCCAGCAGCCCGGGTGGGGGACTAGTAGGAGTGGAGCAGTTCTTC. Protein sequence: CASSPGGGLVGVEQFF. The chain has TRBV7-2 and TRBJ2-1; 8 bases align to TRBD2. J gave up 10 bases and V 5 bases, and 16 bases lay outside the gene matches. Germline lookup yields CDR1 SGHTA and CDR2 FQGNSA. The CDR3 runs 16 residues.

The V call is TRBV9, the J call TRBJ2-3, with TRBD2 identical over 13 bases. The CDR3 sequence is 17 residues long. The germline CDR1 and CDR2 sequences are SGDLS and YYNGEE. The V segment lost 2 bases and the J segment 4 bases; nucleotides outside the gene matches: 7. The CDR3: CASSVQGLAGAADTQYF. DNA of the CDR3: TGTGCCAGCAGCGTCCAAGGACTAGCGGGAGCGGCAGATACGCAGTATTTT. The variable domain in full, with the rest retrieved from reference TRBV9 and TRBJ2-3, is DSGVTQTPKHLITATGQRVTLRCSPRSGDLSVYWYQQSLDQGLQFLIQYYNGEERAKGNILERFSAQQFPDLHSELNLSSLELGDSALYFCASSVQGLAGAADTQYFGPGTRLTVL.

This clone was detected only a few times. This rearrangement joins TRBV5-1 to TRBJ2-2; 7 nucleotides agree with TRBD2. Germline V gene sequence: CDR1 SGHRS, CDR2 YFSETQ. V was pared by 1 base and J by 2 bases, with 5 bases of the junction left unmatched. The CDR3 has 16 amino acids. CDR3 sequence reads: CASSLTGLVNTGELFF. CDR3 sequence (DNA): TGCGCCAGCAGCTTGACTGGACTAGTCAACACCGGGGAGCTGTTTTTT.

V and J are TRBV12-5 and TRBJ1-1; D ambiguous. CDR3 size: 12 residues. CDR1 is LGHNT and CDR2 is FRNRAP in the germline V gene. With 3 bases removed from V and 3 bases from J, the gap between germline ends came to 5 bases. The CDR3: CASGFSYTEAFF. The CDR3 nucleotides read TGTGCTAGTGGTTTCTCGTACACTGAAGCTTTCTTT.

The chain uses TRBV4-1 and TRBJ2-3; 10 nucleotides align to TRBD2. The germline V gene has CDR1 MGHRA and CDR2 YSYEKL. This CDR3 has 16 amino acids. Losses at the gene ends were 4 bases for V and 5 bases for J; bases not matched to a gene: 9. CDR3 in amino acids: CASSPIAGGKGDTQYF. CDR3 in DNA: TGCGCCAGCAGCCCGATAGCGGGAGGTAAGGGAGATACGCAGTATTTT.

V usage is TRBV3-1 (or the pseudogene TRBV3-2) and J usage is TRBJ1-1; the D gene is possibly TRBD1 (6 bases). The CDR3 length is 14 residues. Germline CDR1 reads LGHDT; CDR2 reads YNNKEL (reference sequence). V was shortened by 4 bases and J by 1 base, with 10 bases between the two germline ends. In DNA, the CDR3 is TGTGCCAGCAGCCCGGGACACTCGAACACTGAAGCTTTCTTT. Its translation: CASSPGHSNTEAFF.

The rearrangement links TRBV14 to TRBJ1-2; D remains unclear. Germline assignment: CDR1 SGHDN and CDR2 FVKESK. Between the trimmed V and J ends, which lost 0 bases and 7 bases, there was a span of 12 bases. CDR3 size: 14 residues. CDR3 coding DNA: TGTGCCAGCAGCCAAGATCGGTCACGGGGTGGCTACACCTTC. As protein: CASSQDRSRGGYTF.

In DNA form, the CDR3 reads TGTGCCAGCAGCTCTCGCGGGGGGGACACCGGGGAGCTGTTTTTT. Translation: CASSSRGGDTGELFF. The chain combines TRBV7-2 with TRBJ2-2; 9 bases are shared with TRBD2. This CDR3 spans 15 amino acids. Germline V lookup: CDR1 SGHTA, CDR2 FQGNSA. The J segment lost 3 bases and the V segment lost 4 bases, leaving 3 bases of the junction unmatched.

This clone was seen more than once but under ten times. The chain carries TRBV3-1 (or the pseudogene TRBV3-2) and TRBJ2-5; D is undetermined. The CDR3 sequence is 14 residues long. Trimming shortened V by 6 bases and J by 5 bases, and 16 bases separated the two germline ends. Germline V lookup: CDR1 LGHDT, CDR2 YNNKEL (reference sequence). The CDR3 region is CASSQQGSRETQYF. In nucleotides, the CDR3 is TGTGCCAGCAGTCAACAAGGTTCTAGGGAGACCCAGTACTTC.